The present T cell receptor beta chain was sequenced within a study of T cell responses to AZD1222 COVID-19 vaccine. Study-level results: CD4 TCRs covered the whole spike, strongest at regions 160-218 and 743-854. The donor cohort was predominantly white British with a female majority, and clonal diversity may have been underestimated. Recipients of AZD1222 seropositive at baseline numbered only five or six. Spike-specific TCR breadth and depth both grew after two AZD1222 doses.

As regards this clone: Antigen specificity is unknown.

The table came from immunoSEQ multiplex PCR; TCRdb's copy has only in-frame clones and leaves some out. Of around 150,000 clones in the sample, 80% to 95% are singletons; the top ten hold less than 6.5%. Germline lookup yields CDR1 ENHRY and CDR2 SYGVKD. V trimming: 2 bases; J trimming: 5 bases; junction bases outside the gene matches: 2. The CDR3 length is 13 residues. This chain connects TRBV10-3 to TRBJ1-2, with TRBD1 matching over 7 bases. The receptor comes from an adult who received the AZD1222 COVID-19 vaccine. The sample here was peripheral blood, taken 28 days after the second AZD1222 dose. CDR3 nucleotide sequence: TGTGCCATCAGTGAGGACAGGGTGTATGGCTACACCTTC. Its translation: CAISEDRVYGYTF.